Described below is a single T cell receptor (beta chain) sequence and its context. Germline CDR1 SGHTA, CDR2 FQGNSA. Trimming cost V 4 bases and J 4 bases, with 7 bases left between them. The CDR3 spans 13 residues. For the second PCR, which ran for about 7 to 11 cycles, a sample-barcoded 5' primer and a J-beta primer mix were used. TCRdb called the 5' RACE reads again in MiXCR, with one record for every CDR3 protein. Of roughly 1 million distinct CDR3 sequences listed, 20% to 25% are singletons. This sample is part of a study of blood T cells in healthy people across ages. This sample was shared with a second study, whose subject was T cells of mothers and their children.

The sequence was collected from a girl aged 2 to 10 in good health. This chain connects TRBV7-2 to TRBJ2-2, with D hard to call. Sequencing used blood. For the CDR3, the DNA is TGTGCCAGCAGCTCCTCCTTCACCGGGGAGCTGTTTTTT. Translation: CASSSSFTGELFF.